The source of this T cell receptor (beta chain) is a study of naive and memory T cell subsets. Two oligonucleotides, mixed equimolar, formed the beta constant-region primer covering TRBC1 and TRBC2. TCRdb itself ran the UMI-ligation and nested PCR reads through MiXCR, one entry per CDR3 protein. This table has tens of thousands of distinct CDR3 sequences, less than 15% appearing once. This clonotype was counted a few times. V was clipped by 0 bases and J by 4 bases, with 13 bases between them. Germline values: CDR1 SGDLS, CDR2 YYNGEE. This CDR3 comprises 15 residues. Sample: effector memory CD4+ T cells from blood. Subset given: effector memory, CD45RA- CD27-. The chain joins TRBV9 to TRBJ1-2, with D possibly TRBD1 on 6 matching bases. The sequence was collected from a human donor in good health. The CDR3 DNA reads as TGTGCCAGCAGCGTAGAATCGTGGGACACCTATGGCTACACCTTC. It encodes CASSVESWDTYGYTF.